The sequence of this T cell receptor (beta chain) was determined in a study of blood T cell repertoires in COVID-19. Repertoires were generated with immunoSEQ multiplex PCR, while TCRdb's copy carries only in-frame clones and drops some. This sample has 300,000 or so clones, with about nine tenths found just once. The V and J ends lost 8 bases and 5 bases, in that order; junction bases with no gene match: 16. This CDR3 is built from 16 residues. The germline V gene has CDR1 MGHDK and CDR2 SYGVNS. The sample taken for sequencing was PBMCs or T cells enriched from blood (not recorded which). The TCR was taken from a woman aged 18-29 years who had recovered from COVID-19. J is TRBJ2-3 and V is TRBV25-1, with 7 bases matching TRBD2. In DNA, the CDR3 is TGTGCCAGCCGGGGGGAGACCCCCAAGTGGAGAGATACGCAGTATTTT. Translation: CASRGETPKWRDTQYF. Drawing the rest from reference TRBV25-1 and TRBJ2-3, the complete variable domain is EADIYQTPRYLVIGTGKKITLECSQTMGHDKMYWYQQDPGMELHLIHYSYGVNSTEKGDLSSESTVSRIRTEHFPLTLESARPSHTSQYLCASRGETPKWRDTQYFGPGTRLTVL.